The present TCR beta chain was sequenced within a study of T cell clones after liver transplantation. Study overall: Standard immunosuppression, with no induction, continued until 12-24 months after transplant. Findings of the study overall: Migration into the graft, not deletion, may explain lost graft donor-reactive T cells.

A word on this clone: Its specificity is not known.

Trimming stripped 5 bases from V and 1 base from J, with 9 bases between. CDR3 length: 15 residues. Germline values: CDR1 MDHEN, CDR2 SYDVKM. Sequenced by immunoSEQ multiplex PCR; TCRdb stores in-frame clones only, minus some. The sample lists more than 7,500 clones, around 80% occurring once. The source is a human patient who received a liver transplant. A share of the T cells may be of graft donor origin. The J gene is TRBJ2-6, the V gene TRBV28; D unresolved. Source: CD8+ T cells from blood, taken at the 22-month timepoint. The CDR3 sequence is CASSGWGSGANVLTF. In nucleotides, the CDR3 is TGTGCCAGCAGTGGTTGGGGATCTGGGGCCAACGTCCTGACTTTC.